This T cell receptor beta chain originates from a study of cytomegalovirus exposure and HLA in healthy donors. The overall study: The 120 validation repertoires, a later analysis reported, used the same platform as the roughly 610 first-cohort repertoires. Study conclusions and caveats: Rare TCR sequences dominated, though some public TCRs recurred in many donors. Listed as cytomegalovirus-associated were around 160 TCR beta chains.

As concerns this clone: Antigen unknown.

Measured with immunoSEQ multiplex PCR; TCRdb has only the in-frame clones, and not every one. The sample contains 55,000 to 75,000 clones, roughly nine tenths of which appear only once. The CDR3 totals 15 residues. V lost 4 bases and J 4 bases, leaving 14 bases between the germline ends. Germline lookup yields CDR1 SGDLS and CDR2 YYNGEE. The clonotype was recovered from a man aged 18 to 30 in good health and CMV-seronegative. J is TRBJ2-2 and V is TRBV9, with TRBD2 as a possible D gene (5 bases). The sample comprised PBMCs. Here the CDR3 reads CASSTGGRTTGELFF. The CDR3 DNA reads as TGTGCCAGCAGCACGGGCGGGCGAACCACCGGGGAGCTGTTTTTT.